This T cell receptor beta chain comes out of a study of T-cell reconstitution after alpha-beta-depleted transplantation in children. TCRbeta library construction was performed incorporating unique molecular identifiers. TCRdb reprocessed the PCR reads with MiXCR, giving one entry per CDR3 protein. The sample comprises a few hundred thousand distinct CDR3 sequences, 7.5% to 10% of which are singletons, and around 5% rests with the top ten. V lost 1 base to trimming and J lost 9 bases, with 13 bases between them. Germline values: CDR1 SEHNR, CDR2 FQNEAQ (reference sequence). This CDR3 contains 15 residues. This clonotype has only a few counts.

The chain has TRBV7-9 and TRBJ1-6; D not certain. This clonotype was obtained from a human donor who donated a stem cell graft to a child with SCID. The material was PBMCs from the stem cell graft donor, obtained from the stem cell graft. This CDR3 is CASSLGGGVSSPLHF. DNA of the CDR3: TGTGCCAGCAGCTTAGGAGGTGGGGTTAGTTCACCCCTCCACTTT.